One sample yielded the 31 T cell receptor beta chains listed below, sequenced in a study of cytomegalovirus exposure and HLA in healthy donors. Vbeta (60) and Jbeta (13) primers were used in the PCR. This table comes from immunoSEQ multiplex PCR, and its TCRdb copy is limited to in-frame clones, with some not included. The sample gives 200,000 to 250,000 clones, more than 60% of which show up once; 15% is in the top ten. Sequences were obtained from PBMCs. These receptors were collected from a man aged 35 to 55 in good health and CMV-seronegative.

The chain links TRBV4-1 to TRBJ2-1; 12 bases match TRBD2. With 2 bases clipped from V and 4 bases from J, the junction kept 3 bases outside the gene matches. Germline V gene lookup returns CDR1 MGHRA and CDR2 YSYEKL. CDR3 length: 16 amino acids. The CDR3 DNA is TGCGCCAGCAGCCAACTTCTAGCGGGAGGGTACAATGAGCAGTTCTTC. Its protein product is CASSQLLAGGYNEQFF.

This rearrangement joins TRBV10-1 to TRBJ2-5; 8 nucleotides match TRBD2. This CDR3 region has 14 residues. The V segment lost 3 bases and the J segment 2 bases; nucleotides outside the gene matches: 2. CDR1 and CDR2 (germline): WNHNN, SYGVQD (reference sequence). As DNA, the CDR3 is TGCGCCAGCAGTGACGGGACTAGTCAAGAGACCCAGTACTTC. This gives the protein CASSDGTSQETQYF.

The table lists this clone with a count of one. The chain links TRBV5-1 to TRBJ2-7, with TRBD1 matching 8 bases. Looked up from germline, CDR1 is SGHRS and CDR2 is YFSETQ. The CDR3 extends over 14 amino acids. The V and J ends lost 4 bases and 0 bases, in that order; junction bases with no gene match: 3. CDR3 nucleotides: TGCGCCAGCAGCGCGGGACAGGTCTCCTACGAGCAGTACTTC. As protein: CASSAGQVSYEQYF.

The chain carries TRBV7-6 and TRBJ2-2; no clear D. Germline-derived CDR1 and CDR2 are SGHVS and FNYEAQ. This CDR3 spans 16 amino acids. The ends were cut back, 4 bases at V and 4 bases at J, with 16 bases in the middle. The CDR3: CASSSRPWSGTGELFF. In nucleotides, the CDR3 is TGTGCCAGCAGCTCAAGGCCCTGGTCGGGCACCGGGGAGCTGTTTTTT.

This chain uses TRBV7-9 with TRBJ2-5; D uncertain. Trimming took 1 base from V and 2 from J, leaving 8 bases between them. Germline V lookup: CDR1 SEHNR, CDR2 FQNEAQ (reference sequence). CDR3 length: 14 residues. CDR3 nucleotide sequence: TGTGCCAGCAGCTTAGTGATCCAGCAAGAGACCCAGTACTTC. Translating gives CASSLVIQQETQYF.

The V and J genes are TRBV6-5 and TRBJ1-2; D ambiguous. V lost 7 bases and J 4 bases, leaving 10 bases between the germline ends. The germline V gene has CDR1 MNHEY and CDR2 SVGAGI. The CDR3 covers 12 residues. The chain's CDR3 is CASTGGFYGYTF. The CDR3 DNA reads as TGTGCCAGCACGGGAGGGTTCTATGGCTACACCTTC.

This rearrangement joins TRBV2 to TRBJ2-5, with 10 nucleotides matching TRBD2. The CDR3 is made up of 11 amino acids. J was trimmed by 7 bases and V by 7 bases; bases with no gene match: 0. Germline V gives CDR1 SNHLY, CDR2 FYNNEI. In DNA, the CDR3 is TGTGCCAGCACTAGCGGGAGGACCCAGTACTTC. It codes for CASTSGRTQYF.

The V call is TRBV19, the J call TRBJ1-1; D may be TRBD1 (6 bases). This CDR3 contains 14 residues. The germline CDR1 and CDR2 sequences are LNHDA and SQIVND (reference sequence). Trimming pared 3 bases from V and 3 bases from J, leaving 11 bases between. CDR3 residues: CASSIGGSDTEAFF. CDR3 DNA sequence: TGTGCCAGTAGTATTGGGGGCTCGGACACTGAAGCTTTCTTT.

The CDR3, as DNA: TGCGCCAGCAGCCAAGATGTAGGAGCGGATGGCTACACCTTC. Its protein product is CASSQDVGADGYTF. J is TRBJ1-2 and V is TRBV4-1; unclear D gene. CDR1 and CDR2 from the germline V gene are MGHRA and YSYEKL. The length of the CDR3 is 14 residues. V lost 0 bases and J lost 6, with 11 bases in between.

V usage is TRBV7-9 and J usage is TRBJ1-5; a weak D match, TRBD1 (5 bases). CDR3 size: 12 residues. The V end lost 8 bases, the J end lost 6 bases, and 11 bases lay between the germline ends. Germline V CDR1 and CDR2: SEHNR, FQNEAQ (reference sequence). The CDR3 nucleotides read TGTGCCAGCTCGGGGGGAAGTCAGCCCCAGCATTTT. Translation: CASSGGSQPQHF.

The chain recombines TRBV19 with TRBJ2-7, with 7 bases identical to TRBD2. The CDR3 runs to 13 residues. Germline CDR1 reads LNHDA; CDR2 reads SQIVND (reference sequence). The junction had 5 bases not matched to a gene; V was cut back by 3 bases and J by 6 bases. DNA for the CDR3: TGTGCCAGTAGTATTGGGCTAGCGGCCGAGCAGTACTTC. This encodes CASSIGLAAEQYF.

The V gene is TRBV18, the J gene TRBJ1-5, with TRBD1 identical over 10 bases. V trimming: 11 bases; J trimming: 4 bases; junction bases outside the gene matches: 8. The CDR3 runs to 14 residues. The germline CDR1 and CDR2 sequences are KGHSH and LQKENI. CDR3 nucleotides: TGTGCCGTCCCGGGACAGGGGTTGAATCAGCCCCAGCATTTT. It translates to CAVPGQGLNQPQHF. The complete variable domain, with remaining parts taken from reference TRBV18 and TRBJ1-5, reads NAGVMQNPRHLVRRRGQEARLRCSPMKGHSHVYWYRQLPEEGLKFMVYLQKENIIDESGMPKERFSAEFPKEGPSILRIQQVVRGDSAAYFCAVPGQGLNQPQHFGDGTRLSIL.

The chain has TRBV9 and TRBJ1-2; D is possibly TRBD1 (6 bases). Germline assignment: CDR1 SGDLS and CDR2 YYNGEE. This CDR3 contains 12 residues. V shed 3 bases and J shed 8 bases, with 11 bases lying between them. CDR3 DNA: TGTGCCAGCAGCGGGACAGTGGGGGGCTACACCTTC. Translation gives CASSGTVGGYTF.

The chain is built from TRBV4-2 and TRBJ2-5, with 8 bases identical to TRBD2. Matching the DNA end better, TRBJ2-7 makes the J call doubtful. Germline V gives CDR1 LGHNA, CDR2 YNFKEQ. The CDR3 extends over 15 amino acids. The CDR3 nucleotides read TGTGCCAGCAGCCAAGATGGCGGGAGGTCCTACGAGCAGTACTTC. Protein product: CASSQDGGRSYEQYF.

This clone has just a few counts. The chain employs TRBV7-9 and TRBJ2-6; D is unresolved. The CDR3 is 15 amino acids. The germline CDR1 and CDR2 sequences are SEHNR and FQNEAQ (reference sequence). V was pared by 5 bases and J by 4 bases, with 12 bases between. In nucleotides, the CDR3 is TGTGCCAGCAGCCCACTGCTCGTGGGGGCCAACGTCCTGACTTTC. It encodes CASSPLLVGANVLTF. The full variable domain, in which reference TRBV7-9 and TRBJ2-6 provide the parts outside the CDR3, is DTGVSQNPRHKITKRGQNVTFRCDPISEHNRLYWYRQTLGQGPEFLTYFQNEAQLEKSRLLSDRFSAERPKGSFSTLEIQRTEQGDSAMYLCASSPLLVGANVLTFGAGSRLTVL.

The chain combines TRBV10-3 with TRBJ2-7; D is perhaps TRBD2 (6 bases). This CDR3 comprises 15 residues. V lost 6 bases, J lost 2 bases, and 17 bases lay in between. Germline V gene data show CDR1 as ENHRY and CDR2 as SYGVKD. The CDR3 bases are TGTGCCATCAGGAGAGAGGGACTTAACCCCTACGAGCAGTACTTC. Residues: CAIRREGLNPYEQYF.

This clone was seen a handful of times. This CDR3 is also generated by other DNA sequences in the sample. The CDR3 region is CASRLAGVNTGELFF. DNA for the CDR3: TGCGCCAGCCGACTAGCGGGGGTGAACACCGGGGAGCTGTTTTTT. This chain connects TRBV5-1 to TRBJ2-2; 12 bases line up with TRBD2. Germline V gene sequence: CDR1 SGHRS, CDR2 YFSETQ. Germline trimming cut 7 bases from V and 1 base from J; bases unmatched to any gene: 2. The CDR3 runs 15 residues. Full variable domain (rest looked up from reference TRBV5-1 and TRBJ2-2): KAGVTQTPRYLIKTRGQQVTLSCSPISGHRSVSWYQQTPGQGLQFLFEYFSETQRNKGNFPGRFSGRQFSNSRSEMNVSTLELGDSALYLCASRLAGVNTGELFFGEGSRLTVL.

The CDR3 loop reads CASSPGGQGNTEAFF. The DNA of the CDR3 is TGTGCCAGCAGCCCGGGGGGACAGGGAAACACTGAAGCTTTCTTT. V gene TRBV7-9 combines with J gene TRBJ1-1, with TRBD1 matching 9 bases. With 5 bases clipped from V and 2 bases from J, the junction kept 6 bases outside the gene matches. CDR3 size: 15 residues. Per germline, CDR1 SEHNR and CDR2 FQNEAQ (reference sequence).

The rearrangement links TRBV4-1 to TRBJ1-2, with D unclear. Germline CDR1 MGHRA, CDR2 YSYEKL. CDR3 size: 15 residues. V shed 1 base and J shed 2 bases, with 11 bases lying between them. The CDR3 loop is CASSQAVPSNYGYTF. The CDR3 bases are TGCGCCAGCAGCCAAGCGGTACCATCGAACTATGGCTACACCTTC.

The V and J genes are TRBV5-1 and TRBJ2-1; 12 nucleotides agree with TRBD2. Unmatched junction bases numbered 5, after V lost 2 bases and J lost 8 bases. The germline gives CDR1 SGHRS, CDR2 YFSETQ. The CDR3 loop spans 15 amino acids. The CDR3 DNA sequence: TGCGCCAGCAGCTTCCGGACTAGCGGGAACGATGAGCAGTTCTTC. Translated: CASSFRTSGNDEQFF.

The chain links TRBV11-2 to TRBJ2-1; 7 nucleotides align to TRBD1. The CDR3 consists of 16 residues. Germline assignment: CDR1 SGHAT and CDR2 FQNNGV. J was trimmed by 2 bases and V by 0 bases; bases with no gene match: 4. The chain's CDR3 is CASSLESRGPYNEQFF. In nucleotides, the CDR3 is TGTGCCAGCAGCTTAGAGTCGAGGGGGCCCTACAATGAGCAGTTCTTC.

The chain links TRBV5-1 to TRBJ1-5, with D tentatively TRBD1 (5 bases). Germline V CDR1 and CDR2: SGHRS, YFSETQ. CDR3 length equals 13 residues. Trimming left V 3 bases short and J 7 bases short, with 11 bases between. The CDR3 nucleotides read TGCGCCAGCAGCTCCCGGGGGGACCAGCCCCAGCATTTT. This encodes CASSSRGDQPQHF.

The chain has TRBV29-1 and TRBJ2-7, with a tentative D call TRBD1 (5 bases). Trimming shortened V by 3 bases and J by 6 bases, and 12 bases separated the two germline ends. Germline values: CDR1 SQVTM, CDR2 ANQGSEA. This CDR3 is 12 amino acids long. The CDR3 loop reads CSVEQTAGEQYF. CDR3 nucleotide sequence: TGCAGCGTTGAGCAGACAGCAGGCGAGCAGTACTTC.

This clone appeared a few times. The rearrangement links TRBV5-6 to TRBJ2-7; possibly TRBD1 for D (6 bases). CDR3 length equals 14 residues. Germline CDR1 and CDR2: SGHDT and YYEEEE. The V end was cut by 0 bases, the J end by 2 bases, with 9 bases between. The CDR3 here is CASSLDRVPYEQYF. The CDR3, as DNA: TGTGCCAGCAGCTTGGACAGGGTTCCCTACGAGCAGTACTTC.

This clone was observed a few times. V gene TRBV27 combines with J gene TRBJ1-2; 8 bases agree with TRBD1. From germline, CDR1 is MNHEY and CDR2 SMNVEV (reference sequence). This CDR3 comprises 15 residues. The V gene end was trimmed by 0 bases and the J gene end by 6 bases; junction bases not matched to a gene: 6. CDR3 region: CASSLSDRDLDGYTF. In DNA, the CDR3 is TGTGCCAGCAGTTTATCGGACAGGGACCTGGATGGCTACACCTTC.

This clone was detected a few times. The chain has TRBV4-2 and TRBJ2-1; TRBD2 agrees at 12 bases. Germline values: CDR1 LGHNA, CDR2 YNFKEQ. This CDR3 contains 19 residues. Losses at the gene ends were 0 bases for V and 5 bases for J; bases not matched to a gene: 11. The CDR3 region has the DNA TGTGCCAGCAGCCAAGAATCACTTACTAGCGGGGGGAAGAACAATGAGCAGTTCTTC. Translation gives CASSQESLTSGGKNNEQFF.

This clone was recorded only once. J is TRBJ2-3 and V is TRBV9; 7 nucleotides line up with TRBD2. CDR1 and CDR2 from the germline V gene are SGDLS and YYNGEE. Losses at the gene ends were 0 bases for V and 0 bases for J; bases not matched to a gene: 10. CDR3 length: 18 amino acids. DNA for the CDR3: TGTGCCAGCAGCGTAGGTCTTCTAGCGGACCTAAGCACAGATACGCAGTATTTT. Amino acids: CASSVGLLADLSTDTQYF.

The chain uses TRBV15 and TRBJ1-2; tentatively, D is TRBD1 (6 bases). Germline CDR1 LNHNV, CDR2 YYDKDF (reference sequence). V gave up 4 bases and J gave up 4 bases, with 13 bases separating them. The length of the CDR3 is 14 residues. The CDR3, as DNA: TGTGCCACCAGCAAACTCAGGGGTGGCTATGGCTACACCTTC. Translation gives CATSKLRGGYGYTF.

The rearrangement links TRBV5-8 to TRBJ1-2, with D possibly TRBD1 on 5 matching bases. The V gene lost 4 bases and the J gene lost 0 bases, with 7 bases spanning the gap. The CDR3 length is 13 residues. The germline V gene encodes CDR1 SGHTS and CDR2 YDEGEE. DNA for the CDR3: TGTGCCAGCAGCCCAGGGACTAACTATGGCTACACCTTC. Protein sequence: CASSPGTNYGYTF.

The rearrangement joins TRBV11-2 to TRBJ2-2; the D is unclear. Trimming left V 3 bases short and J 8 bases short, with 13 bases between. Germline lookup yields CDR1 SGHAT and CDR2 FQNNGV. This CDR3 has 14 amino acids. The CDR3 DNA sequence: TGTGCCAGCAGCTTTGCGGAGATAAGGGGGGAGCTGTTTTTT. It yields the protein CASSFAEIRGELFF.

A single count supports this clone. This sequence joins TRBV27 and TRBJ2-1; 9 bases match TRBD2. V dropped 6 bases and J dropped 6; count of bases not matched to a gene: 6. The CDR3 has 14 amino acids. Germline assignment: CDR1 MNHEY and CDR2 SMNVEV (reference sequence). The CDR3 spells CASSPGTSSNEQFF. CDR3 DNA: TGTGCCAGCAGCCCTGGGACTAGCAGCAATGAGCAGTTCTTC.